This T cell receptor beta chain was observed in a study of blood T cell repertoires in COVID-19. Background on the study: T cells, B-cell-depleted T cells, or PBMCs supplied cDNA or gDNA.

Between the trimmed V and J ends, which lost 2 bases and 0 bases, there was a span of 14 bases. CDR1 is MNHEY and CDR2 is SVGEGT in the germline V gene. The CDR3 has 17 amino acids. Libraries were prepared by immunoSEQ multiplex PCR; TCRdb keeps only in-frame clonotypes and omits some of them. This repertoire shows roughly 170,000 clones, around 74% found once; its top ten account for less than 3%. The V and J genes are TRBV6-2 or TRBV6-3 and TRBJ2-1; TRBD2 is a possible D gene (5 bases). The clonotype was recovered from an elderly woman with acute or convalescent COVID-19. Sequences were obtained from peripheral blood. CDR3 nucleotide sequence: TGTGCCAGCAGTTACGATCTTGCGGGCAGCTCCTACAATGAGCAGTTCTTC. Translating it yields CASSYDLAGSSYNEQFF.